Shown below are 16 T cell receptor beta chains from a single sample sequenced in a study of Tregs in tolerant kidney transplant recipients. TCRdb's table, derived via immunoSEQ multiplex PCR, lists solely in-frame clones and lacks some. The profile shows about 46,000 clones, about 90% of them singletons. Sequenced material: Tregs from blood. Receptor source: a human donor in good health.

This clone has only one observation. The rearrangement uses TRBV20-1 and TRBJ1-1; no definite D call. This CDR3 is built from 10 residues. V dropped 6 bases and J dropped 5 bases, with 7 bases sitting between them. Germline CDR1 is DFQATT and CDR2 is SNEGSKA (reference sequence). This CDR3 reads CSAVETEAFF. The CDR3 coding sequence is TGCAGTGCGGTGGAGACTGAAGCTTTCTTT.

V usage is TRBV19 and J usage is TRBJ2-7; 9 nucleotides agree with TRBD2. Trimming removed 5 bases from V and 3 bases from J; junction bases left unmatched: 5. CDR3 length: 14 residues. Per germline, CDR1 LNHDA and CDR2 SQIVND (reference sequence). CDR3 DNA: TGTGCCAGTAGTTTTAGCGGGGGTCACTACGAGCAGTACTTC. As protein: CASSFSGGHYEQYF. Filled out from reference TRBV19 and TRBJ2-7, the complete variable domain reads DGGITQSPKYLFRKEGQNVTLSCEQNLNHDAMYWYRQDPGQGLRLIYYSQIVNDFQKGDIAEGYSVSREKKESFPLTVTSAQKNPTAFYLCASSFSGGHYEQYFGPGTRLTVT.

The chain has TRBV27 and TRBJ2-3, with a possible D match to TRBD2 (6 bases). Germline V gives CDR1 MNHEY, CDR2 SMNVEV (reference sequence). The CDR3 loop spans 16 amino acids. V gave up 1 base and J gave up 4 bases, with 15 bases separating them. The CDR3 loop reads CASSLWRASIADTQYF. DNA of the CDR3: TGTGCCAGCAGTTTATGGAGGGCCAGCATCGCAGATACGCAGTATTTT.

This clone was seen only once. V and J are TRBV6-1 and TRBJ2-1; D is possibly TRBD2 (6 bases). Trimming shortened V by 2 bases and J by 4 bases, and 12 bases separated the two germline ends. Per the germline V gene, CDR1 is MNHNS and CDR2 is SASEGT. CDR3 length equals 15 residues. As DNA, the CDR3 is TGTGCCAGCAGTGAATTGGGGGGAGGATACAATGAGCAGTTCTTC. This gives the protein CASSELGGGYNEQFF.

The chain uses TRBV12-5 and TRBJ1-4; a possible D gene is TRBD1 (6 bases). The CDR3 covers 15 residues. The ends were cut back, 0 bases at V and 8 bases at J, with 13 bases in the middle. Germline CDR1 and CDR2: LGHNT and FRNRAP. The CDR3, as DNA: TGTGCTAGTGGTTTGGTAGTCAGGGGTGGAGAAAAACTGTTTTTT. Its translation: CASGLVVRGGEKLFF. Looking up the rest from reference TRBV12-5 and TRBJ1-4 gives the full variable domain: DARVTQTPRHKVTEMGQEVTMRCQPILGHNTVFWYRQTMMQGLELLAYFRNRAPLDDSGMPKDRFSAEMPDATLATLKIQPSEPRDSAVYFCASGLVVRGGEKLFFGSGTQLSVL.

The chain links TRBV7-2 to TRBJ2-4; D is perhaps TRBD1 (6 bases). Germline V CDR1 and CDR2: SGHTA, FQGNSA. V was pared by 3 bases and J by 8 bases, with 14 bases between. This CDR3 has 14 residues. The CDR3 nucleotides read TGTGCCAGCAGCTTCCAGGGGCCCGGGGACATTCAGTACTTC. It codes for CASSFQGPGDIQYF.

V usage is TRBV7-6 and J usage is TRBJ1-2; perhaps TRBD1 as D (6 bases). Between the trimmed V and J ends, which lost 0 bases and 8 bases, there was a span of 19 bases. CDR1 and CDR2 from the germline V gene are SGHVS and FNYEAQ. The CDR3 is made up of 16 amino acids. The CDR3 nucleotides read TGTGCCAGCAGCTTAGCCCCTAAGACAGGACTCCAAGGCTACACCTTC. Amino acids: CASSLAPKTGLQGYTF.

This clone was counted only a few times. This chain uses TRBV5-1 with TRBJ2-3; D possibly corresponds to TRBD2 (5 bases). Trimming took 4 bases from V and 6 from J, leaving 9 bases between them. This CDR3 contains 12 residues. The germline V gene encodes CDR1 SGHRS and CDR2 YFSETQ. DNA of the CDR3: TGCGCCAGCAGCGTTACGGGGGATACGCAGTATTTT. Translation gives CASSVTGDTQYF.

The J gene is TRBJ2-7, the V gene TRBV19, with 8 positions matching TRBD1. J lost 4 bases, V lost 5 bases, and 4 bases had no gene match. The CDR3 is 13 amino acids. CDR1 is LNHDA and CDR2 is SQIVND in the germline V gene (reference sequence). DNA for the CDR3: TGTGCCAGTAGTCCGACAGGGGTATACGAGCAGTACTTC. It encodes CASSPTGVYEQYF.

This clone was detected only once. The rearrangement links TRBV27 to TRBJ2-2; possible D gene TRBD1, 5 bases. The CDR3 loop spans 14 amino acids. V was cut by 5 bases and J by 4 bases, with 11 bases left in between. Germline assignment: CDR1 MNHEY and CDR2 SMNVEV (reference sequence). CDR3 loop: CASSLGVVTGELFF. Written as DNA, the CDR3 is TGTGCCAGCAGTCTAGGGGTGGTCACCGGGGAGCTGTTTTTT.

The chain is built from TRBV10-2 and TRBJ1-5, with D possibly TRBD1 on 5 matching bases. From germline, CDR1 is WSHSY and CDR2 SAAADI. CDR3 length: 16 amino acids. V dropped 2 bases and J dropped 5 bases, with 16 bases sitting between them. CDR3 sequence: CASSEQAGSFYQPQHF. For the CDR3, the DNA is TGCGCCAGCAGTGAGCAAGCAGGGTCCTTTTATCAGCCCCAGCATTTT.

The J gene is TRBJ1-2, the V gene TRBV5-1; TRBD1 is a possible D gene (5 bases). The CDR3 has 15 residues. Per germline, CDR1 SGHRS and CDR2 YFSETQ. V lost 0 bases and J 7 bases, leaving 16 bases between the germline ends. The CDR3 reads CASSLATDTGRGYTF. In DNA, the CDR3 is TGCGCCAGCAGCTTGGCCACGGACACAGGTCGTGGCTACACCTTC.

Written as DNA, the CDR3 is TGTGCCATCAGTGATGATGGCGGGAGGTACTACAATGAGCAGTTCTTC. Protein sequence: CAISDDGGRYYNEQFF. The chain uses TRBV10-3 and TRBJ2-1; TRBD2 matches at 8 bases. The V gene end was trimmed by 3 bases and the J gene end by 3 bases; junction bases not matched to a gene: 7. The germline V gene has CDR1 ENHRY and CDR2 SYGVKD. The CDR3 has 16 residues.

J is TRBJ2-7 and V is TRBV30; D unresolved. Per the germline V gene, CDR1 is GTSNPN and CDR2 is SVGIG (reference sequence). V was pared by 0 bases and J by 2 bases, with 14 bases between. The CDR3 extends over 15 amino acids. In DNA form, the CDR3 reads TGTGCCTGGAGTGTGGCCGACCGCACTACCTACGAGCAGTACTTC. Its translation: CAWSVADRTTYEQYF.

This clone was seen just once. This chain uses TRBV5-1 with TRBJ2-1; perhaps TRBD2 as D (6 bases). CDR1 is SGHRS, CDR2 YFSETQ, per germline. CDR3 length: 15 residues. Trimming removed 5 bases at V and 5 bases at J, with 17 bases between. For the CDR3, the DNA is TGCGCCAGCAGGCCCCCTAGCGTCGCCCACAATGAGCAGTTCTTC. It codes for CASRPPSVAHNEQFF.

The rearrangement links TRBV10-2 to TRBJ1-2; no definite D call. CDR1 WSHSY and CDR2 SAAADI come from the germline V gene. Trimming cost V 8 bases and J 4 bases, with 11 bases left between them. The CDR3 loop spans 12 amino acids. Here the CDR3 reads CASSDTTYGYTF. CDR3 in DNA: TGCGCCAGCTCAGACACAACCTATGGCTACACCTTC.